The text below deals with one T cell receptor (beta chain). Participants spanned ages 18 to 89 years and resided in fewer than 30 US areas. CDR1 and CDR2 from the germline V gene are PRHDT and FYEKMQ (reference sequence). Trimming cost V 8 bases and J 0 bases, with 8 bases left between them. The CDR3 is made up of 13 amino acids. Authors' methods: Reference gene primer amplification in the assay estimated nucleated cell counts. Sequencing was performed with immunoSEQ multiplex PCR; in TCRdb, only in-frame clones are kept and a portion is missing. That table gives V, J and clone size, and the DNA gave D and trimming. Counted here are 200,000 or so clones, around 90% occurring once; the ten biggest clones make up 11%. The data stem from a study of blood T cell repertoires in COVID-19.

The J gene is TRBJ2-1, the V gene TRBV13; D is unresolved. Sequenced material: PBMCs or T cells enriched from blood (not recorded which). The source of this sequence is a man aged 25-45 years who had recovered from COVID-19. This CDR3 is CASRTSSYNEQFF. CDR3 DNA sequence: TGTGCCAGCCGTACGAGCTCCTACAATGAGCAGTTCTTC.